Following are 4 T cell receptor beta chains from one sample sequenced in a study of blood T cells in healthy people across ages. Through a sample-barcoded 5' primer and a J-beta primer mix, a second PCR was run for about 6 to 12 cycles. TCRdb ran MiXCR on the 5' RACE reads and lists one entry per CDR3 protein. The sample yields about 1 million distinct CDR3 sequences, 40% to 55% seen once. The sequencing sample was made of blood. The receptors derive from a woman aged 55-75 years in good health.

This clonotype was seen a few times. The CDR3 DNA sequence: TGCAGTGCCCTCACCCCCTGGGACAGTTACAATGAGCAGTTCTTC. Translation: CSALTPWDSYNEQFF. V usage is TRBV20-1 and J usage is TRBJ2-1; 7 nucleotides align to TRBD1. The germline V gene has CDR1 DFQATT and CDR2 SNEGSKA (reference sequence). This CDR3 region has 15 residues. V trimming: 6 bases; J trimming: 4 bases; junction bases outside the gene matches: 12.

The chain joins TRBV20-1 to TRBJ2-1, with 9 bases that match TRBD2. This CDR3 is built from 16 residues. Germline CDR1 DFQATT, CDR2 SNEGSKA (reference sequence). V trimming: 5 bases; J trimming: 2 bases; junction bases outside the gene matches: 10. The CDR3 nucleotides read TGCAGTGCTCCTAAGAATAGCGGGGGAGCCTACAATGAGCAGTTCTTC. The encoded protein is CSAPKNSGGAYNEQFF.

This clonotype was observed a handful of times. The genes are TRBV14 and TRBJ1-2, with unresolved D. This CDR3 has 14 amino acids. Trimming left V 0 bases short and J 5 bases short, with 10 bases between. Germline V gives CDR1 SGHDN, CDR2 FVKESK. The CDR3 spells CASSQDITKYGYTF. CDR3 coding DNA: TGTGCCAGCAGCCAAGATATAACAAAATATGGCTACACCTTC.

This clonotype showed up just a few times. V usage is TRBV11-2 and J usage is TRBJ2-3; D possibly corresponds to TRBD2 (5 bases). The CDR3 length is 15 residues. Per the germline V gene, CDR1 is SGHAT and CDR2 is FQNNGV. V lost 9 bases and J lost 1, with 17 bases in between. In nucleotides, the CDR3 is TGTGCCAGTAGGTCCGGGGATGGAGGCACAGATACGCAGTATTTT. Protein product: CASRSGDGGTDTQYF.